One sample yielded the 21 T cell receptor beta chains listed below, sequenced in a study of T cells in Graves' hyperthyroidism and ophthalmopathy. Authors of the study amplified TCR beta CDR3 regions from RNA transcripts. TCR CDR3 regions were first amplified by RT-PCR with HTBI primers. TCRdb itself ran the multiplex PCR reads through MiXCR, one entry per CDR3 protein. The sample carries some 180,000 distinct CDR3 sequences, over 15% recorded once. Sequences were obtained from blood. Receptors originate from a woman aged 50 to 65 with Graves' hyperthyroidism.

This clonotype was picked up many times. The CDR3 loop reads CASSGDSGRYNEQFF. The CDR3 DNA is TGTGCCAGCAGCGGGGATAGCGGGCGCTACAATGAGCAGTTCTTC. V is TRBV9 and J is TRBJ2-1; 7 bases match TRBD2. Germline V lookup: CDR1 SGDLS, CDR2 YYNGEE. This CDR3 spans 15 amino acids. V trimming: 3 bases; J trimming: 3 bases; junction bases outside the gene matches: 6.

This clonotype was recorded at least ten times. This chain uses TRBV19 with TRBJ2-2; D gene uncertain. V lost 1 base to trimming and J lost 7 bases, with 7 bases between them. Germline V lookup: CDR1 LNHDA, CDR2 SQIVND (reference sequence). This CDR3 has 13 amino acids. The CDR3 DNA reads TGTGCCAGTAGTATAGCCGCGTTCGGGGAGCTGTTTTTT. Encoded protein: CASSIAAFGELFF.

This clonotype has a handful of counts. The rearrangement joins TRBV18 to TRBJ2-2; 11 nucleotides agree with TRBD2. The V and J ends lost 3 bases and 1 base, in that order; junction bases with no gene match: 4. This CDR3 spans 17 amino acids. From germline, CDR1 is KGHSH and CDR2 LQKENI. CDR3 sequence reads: CASSPIGLAGNTGELFF. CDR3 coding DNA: TGTGCCAGCTCACCCATCGGACTAGCGGGGAACACCGGGGAGCTGTTTTTT.

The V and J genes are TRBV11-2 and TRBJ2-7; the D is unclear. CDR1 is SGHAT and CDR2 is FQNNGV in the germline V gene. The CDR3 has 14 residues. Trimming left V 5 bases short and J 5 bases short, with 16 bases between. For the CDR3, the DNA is TGTGCCAGCAGCCACCGGTCCCTAGGCAACGAGCAGTACTTC. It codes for CASSHRSLGNEQYF.

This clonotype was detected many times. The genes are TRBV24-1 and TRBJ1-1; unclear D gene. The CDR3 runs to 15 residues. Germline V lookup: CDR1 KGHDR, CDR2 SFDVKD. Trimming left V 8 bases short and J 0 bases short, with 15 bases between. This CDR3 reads CATMANGVMNTEAFF. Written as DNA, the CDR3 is TGTGCCACCATGGCGAACGGGGTTATGAACACTGAAGCTTTCTTT.

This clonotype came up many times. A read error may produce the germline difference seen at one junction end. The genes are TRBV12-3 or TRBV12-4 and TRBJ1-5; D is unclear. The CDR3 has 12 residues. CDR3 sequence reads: CATSGRNQPQHF. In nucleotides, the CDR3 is TGTGCCACCAGTGGTCGCAATCAGCCCCAGCATTTT.

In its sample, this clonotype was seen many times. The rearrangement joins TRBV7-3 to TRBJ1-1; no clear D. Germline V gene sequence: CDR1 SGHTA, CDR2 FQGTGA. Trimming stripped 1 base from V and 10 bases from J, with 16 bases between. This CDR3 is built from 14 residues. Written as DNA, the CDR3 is TGTGCCAGCAGCTTAAGCGGAGGCGGCCTTGGAGCTTTCTTT. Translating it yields CASSLSGGGLGAFF.

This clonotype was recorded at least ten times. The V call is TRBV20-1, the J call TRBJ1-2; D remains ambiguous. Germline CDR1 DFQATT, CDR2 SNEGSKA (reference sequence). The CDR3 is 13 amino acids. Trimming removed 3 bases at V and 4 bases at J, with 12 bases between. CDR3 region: CSASRESGYGYTF. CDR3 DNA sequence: TGCAGTGCTAGCCGGGAATCCGGCTATGGCTACACCTTC.

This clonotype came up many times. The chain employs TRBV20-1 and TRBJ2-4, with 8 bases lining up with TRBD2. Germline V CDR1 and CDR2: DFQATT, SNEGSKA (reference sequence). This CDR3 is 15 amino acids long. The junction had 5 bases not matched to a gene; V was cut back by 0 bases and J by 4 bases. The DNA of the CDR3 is TGCAGTGCTAGAGATCGAGCGGGGGCTAAAAACATTCAGTACTTC. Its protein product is CSARDRAGAKNIQYF.

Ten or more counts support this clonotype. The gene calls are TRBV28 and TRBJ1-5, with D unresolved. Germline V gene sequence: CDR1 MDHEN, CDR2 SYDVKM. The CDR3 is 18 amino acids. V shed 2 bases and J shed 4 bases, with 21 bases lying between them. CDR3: CASSLLLAGRAGNQPQHF. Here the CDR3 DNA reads TGTGCCAGCAGTTTACTTCTGGCAGGTAGGGCGGGGAATCAGCCCCAGCATTTT.

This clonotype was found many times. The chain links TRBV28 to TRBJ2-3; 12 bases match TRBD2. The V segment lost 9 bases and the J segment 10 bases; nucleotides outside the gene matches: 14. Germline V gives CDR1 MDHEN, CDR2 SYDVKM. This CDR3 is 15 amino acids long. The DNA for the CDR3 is TGTGCCAGTGACACCGGGACTAGCGGGTGGGTCTCGCAGTATTTT. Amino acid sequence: CASDTGTSGWVSQYF.

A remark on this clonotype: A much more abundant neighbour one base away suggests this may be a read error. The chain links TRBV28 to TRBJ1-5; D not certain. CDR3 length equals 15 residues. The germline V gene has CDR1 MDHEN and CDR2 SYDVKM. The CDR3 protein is CASSPPTAPHQTQHF. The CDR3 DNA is TGTGCCAGCAGTCCACCGACGGCCCCTCATCAGACCCAGCATTTT.

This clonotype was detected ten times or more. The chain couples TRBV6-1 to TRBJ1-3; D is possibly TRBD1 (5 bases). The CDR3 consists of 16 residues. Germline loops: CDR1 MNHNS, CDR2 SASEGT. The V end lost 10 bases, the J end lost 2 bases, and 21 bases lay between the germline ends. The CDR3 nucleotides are TGTGCCACCATACAACTGGGGGGATTAGCTGGAAACACCATATATTTT. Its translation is CATIQLGGLAGNTIYF.

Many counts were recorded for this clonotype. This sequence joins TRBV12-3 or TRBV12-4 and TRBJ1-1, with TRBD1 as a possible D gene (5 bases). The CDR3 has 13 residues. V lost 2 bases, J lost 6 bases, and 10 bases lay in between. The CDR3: CASSLRQIPEAFF. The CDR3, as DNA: TGTGCCAGCAGTTTAAGACAGATACCTGAAGCTTTCTTT.

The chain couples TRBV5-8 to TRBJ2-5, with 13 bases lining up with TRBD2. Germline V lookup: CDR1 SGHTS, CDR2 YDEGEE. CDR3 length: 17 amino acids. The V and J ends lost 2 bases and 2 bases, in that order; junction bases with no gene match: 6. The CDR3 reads CASSFGGTSGAQETQYF. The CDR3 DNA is TGTGCCAGCAGCTTTGGCGGGACTAGCGGGGCGCAAGAGACCCAGTACTTC.

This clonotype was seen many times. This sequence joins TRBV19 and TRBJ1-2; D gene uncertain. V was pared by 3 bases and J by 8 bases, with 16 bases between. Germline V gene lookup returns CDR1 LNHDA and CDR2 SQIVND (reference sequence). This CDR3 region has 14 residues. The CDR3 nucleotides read TGTGCCAGTAGTATCCGAAACACCGACTGGGGCTACACCTTC. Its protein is CASSIRNTDWGYTF.

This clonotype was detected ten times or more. The CDR3 loop reads CASSIVTSGNTQYF. In DNA form, the CDR3 reads TGTGCCAGTAGTATAGTGACTAGCGGGAATACGCAGTATTTT. The rearrangement links TRBV19 to TRBJ2-3; 11 bases match TRBD2. The germline V gene encodes CDR1 LNHDA and CDR2 SQIVND (reference sequence). This CDR3 has 14 residues. The V and J ends lost 1 base and 7 bases, in that order; junction bases with no gene match: 1.

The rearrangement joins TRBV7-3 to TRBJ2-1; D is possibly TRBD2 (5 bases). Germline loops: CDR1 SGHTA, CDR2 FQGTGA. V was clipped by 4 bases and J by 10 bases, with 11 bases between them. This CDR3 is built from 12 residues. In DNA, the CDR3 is TGTGCCAGCAGCTATGACCGCGGGGAGCAGTTCTTC. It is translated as CASSYDRGEQFF. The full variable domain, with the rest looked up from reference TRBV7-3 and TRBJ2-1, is GAGVSQTPSNKVTEKGKYVELRCDPISGHTALYWYRQSLGQGPEFLIYFQGTGAADDSGLPNDRFFAVRPEGSVSTLKIQRTERGDSAVYLCASSYDRGEQFFGPGTRLTVL.

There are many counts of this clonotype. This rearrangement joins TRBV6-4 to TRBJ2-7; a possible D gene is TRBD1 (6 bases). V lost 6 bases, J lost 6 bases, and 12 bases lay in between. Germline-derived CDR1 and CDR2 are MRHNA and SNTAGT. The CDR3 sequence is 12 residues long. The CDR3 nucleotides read TGTGCCAGCAGGAAGGGACATCGCGAGCAGTACTTC. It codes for CASRKGHREQYF.

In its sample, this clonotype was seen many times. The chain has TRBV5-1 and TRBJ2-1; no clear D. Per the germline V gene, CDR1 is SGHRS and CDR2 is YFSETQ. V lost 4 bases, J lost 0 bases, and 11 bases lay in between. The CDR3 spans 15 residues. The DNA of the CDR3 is TGCGCCAGCAGCATCATGACTGGCTCCTACAATGAGCAGTTCTTC. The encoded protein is CASSIMTGSYNEQFF.

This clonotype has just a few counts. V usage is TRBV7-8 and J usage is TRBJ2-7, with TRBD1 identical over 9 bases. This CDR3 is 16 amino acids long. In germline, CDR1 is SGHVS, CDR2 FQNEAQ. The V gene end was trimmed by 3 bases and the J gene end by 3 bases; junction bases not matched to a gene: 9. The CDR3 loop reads CASSFQGTGYNYEQYF. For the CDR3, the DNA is TGTGCCAGCAGCTTTCAAGGGACAGGGTATAACTACGAGCAGTACTTC.